This T cell receptor (beta chain) was documented in a study of T-cell reconstitution after alpha-beta-depleted transplantation in children. Notes on the study in general: At day 60, the high TCRbeta diversity found in some patients originated from recipient T cells and thymic progenitors that had survived. After transplant, at about two months, alpha-beta T cells were reportedly derived from several hundred expanded graft clones. T-cell numbers and diversity one year post-transplant derived largely from freshly generated T cells.

Library preparation (for TCRbeta) was performed with unique molecular identifiers. TCRdb recomputed calls from the PCR reads with MiXCR, one row per CDR3 protein. The sample holds a few hundred thousand distinct CDR3 sequences; roughly 27% are singletons and the top ten take 30% to 45%. The germline V gene has CDR1 MDHEN and CDR2 SYDVKM. V lost 5 bases to trimming and J lost 0 bases; unmatched junction nucleotides: 7. This CDR3 contains 16 residues. This clonotype is medium-sized in the sample. Its specificity is not known. The chain employs TRBV28 and TRBJ2-4; 7 bases fit TRBD2. The clonotype was recovered from a boy younger than two with Wiskott-Aldrich syndrome, due to receive a stem cell transplant. The sample here was PBMCs, taken before TCRalphabeta/CD19-depleted stem cell transplant. In nucleotides, the CDR3 is TGTGCCAGCAGTCGGCTAGCGGCAGTAGCCAAAAACATTCAGTACTTC. It specifies CASSRLAAVAKNIQYF. Full variable domain (rest looked up from reference TRBV28 and TRBJ2-4): DVKVTQSSRYLVKRTGEKVFLECVQDMDHENMFWYRQDPGLGLRLIYFSYDVKMKEKGDIPEGYSVSREKKERFSLILESASTNQTSMYLCASSRLAAVAKNIQYFGAGTRLSVL.